Following are 3 T cell receptor beta chains from one sample sequenced in a study of cytomegalovirus exposure and HLA in healthy donors. PCR employed 60 Vbeta and 13 Jbeta primers. TCRdb keeps only in-frame clones here, not all; method: immunoSEQ multiplex PCR. The sample records 95,000 to 150,000 clones, roughly 80% being singletons. Source material: PBMCs. The receptors were gathered from a female donor in good health and CMV-seropositive.

V gene TRBV18 combines with J gene TRBJ1-3; no firm D call. The CDR3 has 14 amino acids. Germline V gene sequence: CDR1 KGHSH, CDR2 LQKENI. V gave up 8 bases and J gave up 0 bases, with 11 bases separating them. The CDR3 spells CASHPGISGNTIYF. In DNA, the CDR3 is TGTGCCAGCCATCCAGGAATCTCTGGAAACACCATATATTTT. The full variable domain, in which reference TRBV18 and TRBJ1-3 provide the parts outside the CDR3, is NAGVMQNPRHLVRRRGQEARLRCSPMKGHSHVYWYRQLPEEGLKFMVYLQKENIIDESGMPKERFSAEFPKEGPSILRIQQVVRGDSAAYFCASHPGISGNTIYFGEGSWLTVV.

The J gene is TRBJ1-2, the V gene TRBV18; D is ambiguous. There are 14 residues in the CDR3. V lost 3 bases to trimming and J lost 4 bases, with 12 bases between them. CDR1 KGHSH and CDR2 LQKENI come from the germline V gene. The CDR3 DNA reads as TGTGCCAGCTCACCTTCCGAGGGTCCCTATGGCTACACCTTC. Encoded protein: CASSPSEGPYGYTF.

The chain combines TRBV2 with TRBJ1-4; perhaps TRBD1 as D (5 bases). This CDR3 spans 16 amino acids. V was cut by 5 bases and J by 2 bases, with 15 bases left in between. CDR1 and CDR2 from the germline V gene are SNHLY and FYNNEI. The CDR3 nucleotides are TGTGCCAGCAGTCCCCGGGGGTTCGGCACTAATGAAAAACTGTTTTTT. Amino acids: CASSPRGFGTNEKLFF.